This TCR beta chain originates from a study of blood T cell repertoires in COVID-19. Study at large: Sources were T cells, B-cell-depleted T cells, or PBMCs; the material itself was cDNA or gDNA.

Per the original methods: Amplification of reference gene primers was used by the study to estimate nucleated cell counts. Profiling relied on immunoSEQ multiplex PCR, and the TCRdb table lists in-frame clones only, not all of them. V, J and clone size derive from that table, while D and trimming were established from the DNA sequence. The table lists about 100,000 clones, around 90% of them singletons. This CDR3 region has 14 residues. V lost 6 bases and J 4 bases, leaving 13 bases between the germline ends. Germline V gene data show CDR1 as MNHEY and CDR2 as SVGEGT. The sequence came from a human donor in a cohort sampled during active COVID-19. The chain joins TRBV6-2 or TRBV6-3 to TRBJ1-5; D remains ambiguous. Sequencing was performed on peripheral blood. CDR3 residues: CASSTPGRNQPQHF. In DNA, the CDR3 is TGTGCCAGCAGCACCCCGGGAAGAAATCAGCCCCAGCATTTT.